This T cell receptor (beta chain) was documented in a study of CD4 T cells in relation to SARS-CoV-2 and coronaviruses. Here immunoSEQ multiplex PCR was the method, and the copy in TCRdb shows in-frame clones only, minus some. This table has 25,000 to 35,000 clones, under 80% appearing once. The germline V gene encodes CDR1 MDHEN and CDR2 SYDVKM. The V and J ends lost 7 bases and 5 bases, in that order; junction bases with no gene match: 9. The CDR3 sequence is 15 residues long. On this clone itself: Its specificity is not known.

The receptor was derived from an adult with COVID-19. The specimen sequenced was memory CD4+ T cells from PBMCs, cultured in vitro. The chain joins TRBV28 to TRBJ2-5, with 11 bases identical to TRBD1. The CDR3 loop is CASTLRTGGWETQYF. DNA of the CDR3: TGTGCCAGCACCCTAAGGACAGGGGGCTGGGAGACCCAGTACTTC.